The rows below give T cell receptor beta chains drawn from one sample of a study of T cell responses to AZD1222 COVID-19 vaccine. Repertoires were generated with immunoSEQ multiplex PCR, while TCRdb's copy carries only in-frame clones and drops some. The data contain roughly 130,000 clones, roughly 91% of them singletons. The sequenced sample was peripheral blood, obtained on day 0 of AZD1222 vaccination. These receptors came from an adult in good health. CDR3s include the opening cysteine and the closing phenylalanine or tryptophan. The D gene is left open where the match is weak.

v_gene: TRBV30
j_gene: TRBJ1-3
d_gene: -
CDR3nt: TGTGCCTGGAGTTCGGGGTCTGGAAACACCATATATTTT
CDR3aa: CAWSSGSGNTIYF

v_gene: TRBV3-1/TRBV3-2
j_gene: TRBJ1-2
d_gene: -
CDR3nt: TGTGCCAGCAGCCAAGATCTGACATACTATGGCTACACCTTC
CDR3aa: CASSQDLTYYGYTF

v_gene: TRBV27
j_gene: TRBJ2-1
d_gene: -
CDR3nt: TGTGCCAGCAGTTCTCAGGGCGACAACAATGAGCAGTTCTTC
CDR3aa: CASSSQGDNNEQFF

v_gene: TRBV5-1
j_gene: TRBJ2-2
d_gene: -
CDR3nt: TGCGCCAGCAGCTTGGCTGGGGGAAACACCGGGGAGCTGTTTTTT
CDR3aa: CASSLAGGNTGELFF

v_gene: TRBV6-5
j_gene: TRBJ2-7
d_gene: TRBD1
CDR3nt: TGTGCCAGCAGTTACTCCCAGGGACAGGGGGCCTACGAGCAGTACTTC
CDR3aa: CASSYSQGQGAYEQYF

v_gene: TRBV9
j_gene: TRBJ1-1
d_gene: -
CDR3nt: TGTGCCAGCAGCGTAGGGTCCGTGAACACTGAAGCTTTCTTT
CDR3aa: CASSVGSVNTEAFF

v_gene: TRBV2
j_gene: TRBJ1-2
d_gene: -
CDR3nt: TGTGCCACGCCTGGCACGCCCGGCTATGGCTACACCTTC
CDR3aa: CATPGTPGYGYTF

v_gene: TRBV5-6
j_gene: TRBJ2-7
d_gene: -
CDR3nt: TGTGCCAGCAGCTTGACGCAGGACTACGAGCAGTACTTC
CDR3aa: CASSLTQDYEQYF

v_gene: TRBV19
j_gene: TRBJ2-7
d_gene: -
CDR3nt: TGTGCCAGTAGTACCGCGACAGGCTACGAGCAGTACTTC
CDR3aa: CASSTATGYEQYF

v_gene: TRBV6-6
j_gene: TRBJ2-5
d_gene: TRBD1
CDR3nt: TGTGCCAGCAGTCGTCTACCAGGGGGCGCAAAAAGGGAGACCCAGTACTTC
CDR3aa: CASSRLPGGAKRETQYF